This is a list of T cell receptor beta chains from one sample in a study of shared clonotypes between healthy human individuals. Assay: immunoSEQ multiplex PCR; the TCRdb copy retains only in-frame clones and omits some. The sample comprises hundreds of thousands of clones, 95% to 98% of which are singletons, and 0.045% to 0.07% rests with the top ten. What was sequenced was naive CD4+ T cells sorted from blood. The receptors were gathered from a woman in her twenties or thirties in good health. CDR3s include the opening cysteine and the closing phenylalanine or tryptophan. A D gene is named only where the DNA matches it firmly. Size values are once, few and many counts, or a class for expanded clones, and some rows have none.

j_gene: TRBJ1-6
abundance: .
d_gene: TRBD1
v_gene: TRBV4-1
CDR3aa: CASSYGQGDSPLHF
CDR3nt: TGCGCCAGCAGTTATGGACAGGGGGATTCACCCCTCCACTTT

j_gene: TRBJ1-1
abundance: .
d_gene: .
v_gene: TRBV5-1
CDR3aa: CASTLGALDTEAFF
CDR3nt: TGCGCCAGCACCCTGGGGGCGTTAGACACTGAAGCTTTCTTT

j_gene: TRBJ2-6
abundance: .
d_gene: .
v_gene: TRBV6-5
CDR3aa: CASSSGANVLTF
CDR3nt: TGTGCCAGCAGTTCGGGGGCCAACGTCCTGACTTTC

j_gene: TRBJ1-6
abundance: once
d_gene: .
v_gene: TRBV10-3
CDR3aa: CAISYSDRTNSPLHF
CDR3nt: TGTGCCATCAGTTACTCTGACAGGACGAATTCACCCCTCCACTTT

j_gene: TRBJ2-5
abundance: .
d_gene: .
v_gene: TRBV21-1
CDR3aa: CASINLGVGTQYF
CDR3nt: TGTGCCAGCATCAACCTGGGCGTTGGGACCCAGTACTTC

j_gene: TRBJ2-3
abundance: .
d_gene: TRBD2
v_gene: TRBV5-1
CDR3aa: CASSSGLAGRTDTQYF
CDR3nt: TGCGCCAGCAGCTCGGGGCTAGCGGGACGCACAGATACGCAGTATTTT

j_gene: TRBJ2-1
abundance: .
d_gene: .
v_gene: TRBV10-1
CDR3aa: CASSESSGFSYNEQFF
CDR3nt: TGCGCCAGCAGTGAGTCGTCGGGGTTCTCCTACAATGAGCAGTTCTTC

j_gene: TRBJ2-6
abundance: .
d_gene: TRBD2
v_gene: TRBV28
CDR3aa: CASRAGGPGGANVLTF
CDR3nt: TGTGCCAGCCGGGCGGGAGGGCCGGGAGGGGCCAACGTCCTGACTTTC

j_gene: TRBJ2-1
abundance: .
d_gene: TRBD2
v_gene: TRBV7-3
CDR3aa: CASSPGLAYNEQFF
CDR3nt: TGTGCCAGCAGCCCGGGACTAGCGTACAATGAGCAGTTCTTC

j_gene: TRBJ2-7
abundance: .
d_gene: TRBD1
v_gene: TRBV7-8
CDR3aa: CASSYRQGRPYEQYF
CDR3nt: TGTGCCAGCAGCTATAGACAGGGCAGGCCCTACGAGCAGTACTTC

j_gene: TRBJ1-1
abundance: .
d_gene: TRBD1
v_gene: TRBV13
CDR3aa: CASSWAGGTEAFF
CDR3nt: TGTGCCAGCAGCTGGGCAGGGGGCACTGAAGCTTTCTTT

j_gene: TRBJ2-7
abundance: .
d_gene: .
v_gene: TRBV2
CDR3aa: CASGGTDRYEQYF
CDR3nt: TGTGCCAGCGGAGGGACGGACCGCTACGAGCAGTACTTC

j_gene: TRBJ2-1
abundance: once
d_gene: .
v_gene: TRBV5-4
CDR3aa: CASSLERSAYNEQFF
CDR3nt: TGTGCCAGCAGCCTCGAGCGGTCCGCCTACAATGAGCAGTTCTTC

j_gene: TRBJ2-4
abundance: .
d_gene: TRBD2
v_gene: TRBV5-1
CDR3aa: CASSSNALTSVAIQYF
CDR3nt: TGCGCCAGCAGCTCCAACGCGTTAACTAGCGTGGCCATTCAGTACTTC

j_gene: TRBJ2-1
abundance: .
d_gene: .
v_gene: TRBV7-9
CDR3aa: CASSKWTEQFF
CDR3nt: TGTGCCAGCAGCAAGTGGACTGAGCAGTTCTTC

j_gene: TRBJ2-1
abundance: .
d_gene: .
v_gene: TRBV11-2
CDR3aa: CASSLEGAGVAAAPYNEQFF
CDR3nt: TGTGCCAGCAGCTTAGAAGGGGCCGGGGTTGCGGCCGCCCCCTACAATGAGCAGTTCTTC

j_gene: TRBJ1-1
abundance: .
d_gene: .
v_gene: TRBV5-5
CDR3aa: CASTLGAGLSTEAFF
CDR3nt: TGTGCCAGCACCCTTGGCGCAGGGTTGAGCACTGAAGCTTTCTTT

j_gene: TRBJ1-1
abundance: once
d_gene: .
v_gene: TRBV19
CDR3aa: CASSPPPGRQTEAFF
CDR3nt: TGTGCCAGTAGCCCTCCCCCAGGTCGTCAAACTGAAGCTTTCTTT

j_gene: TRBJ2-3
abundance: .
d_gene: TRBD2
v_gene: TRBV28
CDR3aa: CASSSSGVLDTQYF
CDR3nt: TGTGCCAGCAGTTCTAGCGGGGTGCTCGATACGCAGTATTTT

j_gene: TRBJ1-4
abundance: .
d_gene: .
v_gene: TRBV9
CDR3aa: CASSVTSRGAAEKLFF
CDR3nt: TGTGCCAGCAGCGTCACGAGTCGGGGGGCGGCTGAAAAACTGTTTTTT

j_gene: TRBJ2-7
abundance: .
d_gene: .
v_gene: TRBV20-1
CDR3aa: CSASDVSQYF
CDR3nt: TGCAGTGCCAGCGACGTATCCCAGTACTTC

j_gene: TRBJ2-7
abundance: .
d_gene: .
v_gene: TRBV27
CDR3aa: CASSLYGVAILYEQYF
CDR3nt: TGTGCCAGCAGTTTATATGGGGTGGCTATCCTTTACGAGCAGTACTTC

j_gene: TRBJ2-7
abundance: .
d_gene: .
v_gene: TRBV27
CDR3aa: CASSRQQEYEQYF
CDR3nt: TGTGCCAGCAGTCGGCAGCAGGAGTACGAGCAGTACTTC

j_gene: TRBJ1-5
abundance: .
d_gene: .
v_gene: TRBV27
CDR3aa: CASSLSRWGGQPQHF
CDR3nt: TGTGCCAGCAGTTTATCCCGGTGGGGCGGTCAGCCCCAGCATTTT

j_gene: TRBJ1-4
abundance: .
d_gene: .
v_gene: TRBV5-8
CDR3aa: CASSLGFGPTNEKLFF
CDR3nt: TGTGCCAGCAGCTTGGGGTTCGGACCGACTAATGAAAAACTGTTTTTT

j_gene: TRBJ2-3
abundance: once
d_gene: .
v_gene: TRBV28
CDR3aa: CASSLTGAFRRDTQYF
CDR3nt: TGTGCCAGCAGTTTGACGGGGGCCTTCAGAAGGGATACGCAGTATTTT

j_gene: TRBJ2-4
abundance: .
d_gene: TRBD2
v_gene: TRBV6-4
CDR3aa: CASSDHDKREGKNIQYF
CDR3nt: TGTGCCAGCAGTGACCATGACAAGCGGGAGGGCAAAAACATTCAGTACTTC

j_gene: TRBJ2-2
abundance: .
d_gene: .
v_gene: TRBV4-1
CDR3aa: CASSQDSRNIKNTGELFF
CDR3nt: TGCGCCAGCAGCCAAGATTCGCGAAATATAAAGAACACCGGGGAGCTGTTTTTT

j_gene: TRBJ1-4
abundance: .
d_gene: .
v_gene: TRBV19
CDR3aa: CASRARGAGEKLFF
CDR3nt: TGTGCCAGTAGGGCCCGGGGCGCAGGGGAAAAACTGTTTTTT

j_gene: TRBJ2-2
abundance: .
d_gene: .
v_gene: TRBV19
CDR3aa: CASNRGELSGELFF
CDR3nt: TGTGCCAGTAATAGGGGGGAGCTCTCCGGGGAGCTGTTTTTT